The 18 T cell receptor beta chains given below trace back to one sample, sequenced in a study of regulatory T cells in long-lasting Graves disease. Time point reported: newly diagnosed GD, antithyroid drugs for less than 3 months. Following extraction of RNA from PBMCs, that RNA was used to make the TCR library. Sequencing libraries for TCR beta were prepared with iRepertoire HTBI primers and Arm-PCR of CDR3 regions. TCRdb re-called the multiplex PCR reads through MiXCR, storing one row per CDR3 protein. Of about 540,000 distinct CDR3 sequences listed, approximately 13% are singletons. The sample was also reused in another study, on T cells in Graves' hyperthyroidism and ophthalmopathy.

The input for sequencing was peripheral blood mononuclear cells (PBMCs), taken at new diagnosis, from a patient treated with antithyroid drugs. The origin of the receptors is a man aged 25-40 years with Graves disease.

This clonotype was seen more than once but under ten times. A much larger clone is a single base away; this may be a read error. The V call is TRBV30, the J call TRBJ2-3, with 7 bases aligning to TRBD2. The CDR3 spans 14 residues. Germline CDR1 reads GTSNPN; CDR2 reads SVGIG (reference sequence). Trimming took 2 bases from V and 5 from J; bases not matched to a gene: 7. CDR3 bases: TGTGCCTGGAGTCCTAGCGGTTGGGGAGATACGCAGTATTTT. This translates into CAWSPSGWGDTQYF.

This clonotype has at least ten counts. The chain's CDR3 is CASSFEEWGGYTF. DNA for the CDR3: TGTGCCAGCAGTTTTGAAGAATGGGGTGGCTACACCTTC. The V and J genes are TRBV6-5 and TRBJ1-2; D is ambiguous. Trimming removed 4 bases from V and 7 bases from J, with 13 bases in between. This CDR3 contains 13 residues. The germline V gene has CDR1 MNHEY and CDR2 SVGAGI.

This clonotype has a count of ten or more. The chain has TRBV6-1 and TRBJ2-1, with 11 bases aligning to TRBD2. Germline V gene data show CDR1 as MNHNS and CDR2 as SASEGT. This CDR3 has 16 residues. The trim removed 7 bases at V and 7 bases at J, leaving 12 bases unmatched. This CDR3 is CASTRPTSGSSNEQFF. CDR3 in DNA: TGTGCCAGCACTCGCCCCACTAGCGGGAGTAGTAATGAGCAGTTCTTC.

Many counts were recorded for this clonotype. The chain carries TRBV5-1 and TRBJ2-3; 10 bases are shared with TRBD1. Losses at the gene ends were 4 bases for V and 0 bases for J; bases not matched to a gene: 5. The CDR3 totals 16 residues. CDR1 SGHRS and CDR2 YFSETQ come from the germline V gene. CDR3: CASSLTGGVSTDTQYF. For the CDR3, the DNA is TGCGCCAGCAGCCTGACAGGGGGCGTGAGCACAGATACGCAGTATTTT.

This clonotype was observed a few times. The chain combines TRBV15 with TRBJ2-3; D gene unclear. Germline lookup yields CDR1 LNHNV and CDR2 YYDKDF (reference sequence). With 0 bases removed from V and 4 bases from J, the gap between germline ends came to 8 bases. CDR3 size: 14 residues. The CDR3 reads CATSRDQPPDTQYF. DNA of the CDR3: TGTGCCACCAGCAGAGATCAACCGCCAGATACGCAGTATTTT.

This clonotype was seen repeatedly, ten times or more. The chain joins TRBV20-1 to TRBJ1-6; 7 bases map to TRBD1. V lost 5 bases, J lost 5 bases, and 6 bases stayed unmatched. The length of the CDR3 is 14 residues. CDR1 is DFQATT, CDR2 SNEGSKA, per germline (reference sequence). The CDR3 bases are TGCAGTGCTGACCGGGACAGAAATAATTCACCCCTCCACTTT. Translating gives CSADRDRNNSPLHF.

J is TRBJ2-1 and V is TRBV7-3; D possibly corresponds to TRBD1 (5 bases). The J call may not be correct, given that the DNA end is closer to TRBJ2-5. This CDR3 is built from 13 residues. CDR1 SGHTA and CDR2 FQGTGA come from the germline V gene. This CDR3 is CASSRRSGETQYF. In DNA form, the CDR3 reads TGTGCCAGCAGCCGTAGGTCAGGGGAGACCCAGTACTTC.

This clonotype was seen many times. V and J are TRBV14 and TRBJ1-2; D remains unclear. Trimming shortened V by 6 bases and J by 7 bases, and 15 bases separated the two germline ends. Per germline, CDR1 SGHDN and CDR2 FVKESK. The CDR3 spans 13 residues. The CDR3 protein is CASSALGAAGYTF. Here the CDR3 DNA reads TGTGCCAGCAGTGCACTAGGCGCGGCTGGCTACACCTTC.

There are many counts of this clonotype. The chain employs TRBV11-2 and TRBJ1-5; D remains unclear. The CDR3 is 13 residues long. Germline V lookup: CDR1 SGHAT, CDR2 FQNNGV. Trimming stripped 0 bases from V and 5 bases from J, with 5 bases between. The CDR3 coding sequence is TGTGCCAGCAGCTTAGAACGAGATCAGCCCCAGCATTTT. This sequence encodes CASSLERDQPQHF.

At least ten counts were recorded for this clonotype. The V gene is TRBV7-2, the J gene TRBJ2-1, with D tentatively TRBD1 (6 bases). The CDR3 extends over 16 amino acids. V dropped 2 bases and J dropped 6 bases, with 17 bases sitting between them. CDR1 and CDR2 from the germline V gene are SGHTA and FQGNSA. DNA for the CDR3: TGTGCCAGCAGCTTACGGCCCATCACAGGGATCAATGAGCAGTTCTTC. Translating it yields CASSLRPITGINEQFF.

The genes are TRBV20-1 and TRBJ1-1; D is ambiguous. The V and J ends lost 3 bases and 1 base respectively, with 6 bases between them. The CDR3 totals 12 residues. Germline CDR1 is DFQATT and CDR2 is SNEGSKA (reference sequence). In DNA, the CDR3 is TGCAGTGCTAGCGTACGGAACACTGAAGCTTTCTTT. Residues: CSASVRNTEAFF.

This clonotype occurred a few times. The chain is built from TRBV6-2 or TRBV6-3 and TRBJ2-7; D not certain. Germline CDR1 MNHEY, CDR2 SVGEGT. V lost 8 bases to trimming and J lost 3 bases, with 2 bases between them. The CDR3 runs to 9 residues. The CDR3 DNA is TGTGCCAGCCACTACGAGCAGTACTTC. This codes for CASHYEQYF.

In regard to this clonotype: This may come from a read error, since a much larger clone is one base off. V and J are TRBV20-1 and TRBJ2-5, with a possible D match to TRBD1 (5 bases). With 4 bases removed from V and 3 bases from J, the gap between germline ends came to 15 bases. The CDR3 extends over 14 amino acids. From germline, CDR1 is DFQATT and CDR2 SNEGSKA (reference sequence). CDR3 protein: CSAKGFGFEETQYF. CDR3 sequence (DNA): TGCAGTGCTAAGGGGTTTGGGTTTGAAGAGACCCAGTACTTC.

This clonotype was counted many times. The V gene is TRBV20-1, the J gene TRBJ2-7; tentatively, D is TRBD1 or TRBD2 (6 bases each). The CDR3 extends over 13 amino acids. Per the germline V gene, CDR1 is DFQATT and CDR2 is SNEGSKA (reference sequence). Between the trimmed V and J ends, which lost 6 bases and 3 bases, there was a span of 15 bases. CDR3 protein: CSAEKGGNYEQYF. The DNA for the CDR3 is TGCAGTGCAGAAAAAGGGGGGAACTACGAGCAGTACTTC.

This clonotype was counted a few times. This sequence joins TRBV5-1 and TRBJ2-5; D call uncertain. The CDR3 length is 16 residues. Trimming left V 0 bases short and J 0 bases short, with 12 bases between. CDR1 and CDR2 from the germline V gene are SGHRS and YFSETQ. This chain's CDR3 is CASSLVFAGHQETQYF. CDR3 bases: TGCGCCAGCAGCTTGGTTTTCGCCGGGCACCAAGAGACCCAGTACTTC.

Only a few counts were recorded for this clonotype. The CDR3 spells CASLGLDYEQYF. In DNA, the CDR3 is TGTGCCAGCCTGGGCCTGGATTACGAGCAGTACTTC. The V call is TRBV6-1, the J call TRBJ2-7; D unresolved. The V end was cut by 8 bases, the J end by 4 bases, with 12 bases between. Germline V gives CDR1 MNHNS, CDR2 SASEGT. The CDR3 is made up of 12 amino acids.

This clonotype was seen more than once but under ten times. The chain recombines TRBV9 with TRBJ2-3; D ambiguous. V lost 2 bases, J lost 4 bases, and 11 bases lay in between. The CDR3 spans 14 residues. From germline, CDR1 is SGDLS and CDR2 YYNGEE. The CDR3 bases are TGTGCCAGCAGCGTCTTCGAGCAGCCAGATACGCAGTATTTT. It yields the protein CASSVFEQPDTQYF.

This chain uses TRBV6-5 with TRBJ2-5; weak D call: TRBD2 (6 bases). The V end lost 1 base, the J end lost 4 bases, and 10 bases lay between the germline ends. This CDR3 region has 14 residues. Germline assignment: CDR1 MNHEY and CDR2 SVGAGI. The DNA for the CDR3 is TGTGCCAGCAGTTACTTTGGCGGGACAGAGACCCAGTACTTC. This gives the protein CASSYFGGTETQYF.